The clone carrying this T cell receptor (beta chain) has only a few counts. The source of the sample is a study of regulatory T cells in long-lasting Graves disease. Whole-study context: Over 5 years on antithyroid drugs plus positive TSH receptor antibodies marked Graves' disease as persistent.

Time point defined: persistent/refractory GD, antithyroid drugs over 5 years with positive TRAb. The TCR library was made from RNA extracted from PBMCs. Patients all came to the study from an endocrinology department in Xi'an, China. Deletions cut 0 bases from V and 9 bases from J, with 9 bases between. The CDR3 is 13 amino acids. Germline assignment: CDR1 DFQATT and CDR2 SNEGSKA (reference sequence). CDR3 regions were amplified by Arm-PCR using iRepertoire HTBI primers to build TCR beta libraries. Under the authors' procedure: Detected in the samples were approximately 58 TRBV and more than 11 TRBJ segments. TCRdb called the multiplex PCR reads again in MiXCR, with one record for every CDR3 protein. TCRdb, rather than the study authors, made the V and J calls. Here the sample spans under 350,000 distinct CDR3 sequences, 20% to 25% being singletons.

The TCR was taken from a female donor with Graves disease. The V call is TRBV20-1, the J call TRBJ1-6; D call uncertain. The sample consisted of peripheral blood mononuclear cells (PBMCs), taken when the disease was refractory, from a patient treated with antithyroid drugs. The CDR3 DNA follows: TGCAGTGCTAGAGAACAGTGGGGTTCACCCCTCCACTTT. The encoded protein is CSAREQWGSPLHF.